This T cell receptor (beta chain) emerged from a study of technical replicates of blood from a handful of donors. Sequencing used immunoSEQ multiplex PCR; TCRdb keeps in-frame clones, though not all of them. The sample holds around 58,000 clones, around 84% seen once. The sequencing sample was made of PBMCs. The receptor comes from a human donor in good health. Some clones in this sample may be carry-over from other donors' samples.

Here the CDR3 reads CASSPFSGANVLTF. CDR3 sequence (DNA): TGCGCCAGCAGCCCATTCTCTGGGGCCAACGTCCTGACTTTC. The chain employs TRBV5-1 and TRBJ2-6; D call uncertain. CDR3 length: 14 residues. The ends were cut back, 4 bases at V and 0 bases at J, with 5 bases in the middle. Germline V gene lookup returns CDR1 SGHRS and CDR2 YFSETQ.